Here is one T cell receptor (beta chain) with its context. Its specific antigen is unknown. Per-nucleotide qualities are absent, and no much larger clonotype sits a single base away. The data originate from a study of OX40 agonist ivuxolimab in advanced cancers. Notes on the research overall: The costimulatory receptor OX40 (CD134) was targeted by ivuxolimab, a fully human IgG2 agonistic monoclonal antibody. Intravenous ivuxolimab was administered to patients every 2 weeks at six dose levels: 0.01, 0.1, 0.3, 1.5, 3 and 10 mg/kg. Of the approximately 54 patients in dose escalation, 19 had hepatocellular carcinoma, roughly 15 had melanoma, 9 had renal cell carcinoma and 9 had head and neck cancer. The dose-escalation cohort was roughly 83% male with a mean age of about 58 years, ranging from roughly 23 to 80. Prior anti-PD-1, anti-PD-L1 or anti-CTLA-4 therapy was permitted, and 30% to 50% of dose-escalation patients had received checkpoint inhibitors. Three dose-escalation patients achieved partial responses, one with hepatocellular carcinoma and two with cutaneous melanoma. The purpose of peripheral TCRbeta sequencing was to test whether ivuxolimab changed TCR sequence diversity and led to clonal T-cell expansion. The monotherapy dose-escalation portion (N ≈ 50 patients) of the phase I ivuxolimab trial is reported in the paper.

Genomic DNA was isolated from the sorted cells so that the TCRbeta CDR3 region could be sequenced. TCRbeta CDR3 regions were sequenced using the immunoSEQ Assay. The clones in this table, taken by TCRdb from immuneACCESS, are in-frame only. Not every clone is retained; where verified, under half of the shortfall comes from an unresolved V gene, and the cause of the rest is unknown. This sample comprises some 50,000 clones, over 75% of them detected only once. Approximately 8% of the sample rests with the top ten. The trial excluded patients who had a history of autoimmune disease or were on systemic immunosuppression. Peripheral blood for TCR sequencing was collected from all dose cohorts at baseline, on cycle 4 day 1, and on cycle 7 day 1. The samples were drawn from a first-in-human, open-label, multicenter phase I dose-escalation trial of ivuxolimab. Adults with locally advanced or metastatic head and neck squamous cell, hepatocellular, melanoma or renal cell carcinoma were enrolled in the trial. Before TCR sequencing, CD4+ T cells and CD8+ T cells from peripheral blood were sorted into separate populations.

From its cysteine to its phenylalanine, the CDR3 spans 15 amino acids. Solely the CDR3 DNA is kept, with 45 bases framed from the first base. The V end loses 7 bases and the J end loses 3 bases, and a stretch of 13 bases separates them. CDR1 and CDR2 are read off the germline V gene as MGHDK and SYGVNS. What the research found in general, with its limitations: At doses of 0.1 to 3.0 mg/kg, clonal expansion of both CD4+ and CD8+ T cells in blood was seen between baseline and week 6. Antigen specificity was not determined for the clonally expanded peripheral T cells. In partial responders in the 0.1-3.0 mg/kg groups, normalized peripheral clonal expansion was found to be among the lowest, especially among CD8+ T cells. Low levels of normalized T-cell clonal expansion were also seen in some patients who did not respond. After ivuxolimab, expanded clones were on average more numerous among CD8+ T cells than among CD4+ T cells.

The sequence is built from TRBV25-1 and TRBJ2-6, with no confident D gene call. The sequencing here drew on CD4+ or CD8+ T cells sorted from blood, taken in a trial of the OX40 agonist ivuxolimab. The receptor comes from an adult with an advanced solid tumor such as melanoma, head and neck, liver or kidney cancer. The CDR3 region reads CASTAVGRGANVLTF. The sequenced DNA is TGTGCCAGCACTGCGGTAGGGCGTGGGGCCAACGTCCTGACTTTC.